Here is one T cell receptor beta chain with its context. Its antigen is still unknown. The sample belongs to a study of beta chain features in type 1 diabetes. Study as a whole: Patients were similar to healthy donors in age and gender (as well as in cell yields).

Overall study findings and caveats: All four CD4+ subsets from Type 1 diabetes patients carried moderately but significantly shorter TCRB CDR3s.

CD4+ naive, central memory, regulatory and stem cell-like memory cells were sorted via CD45RO/CCR7/CD25/CD127/CD95/CD27. Germline V gives CDR1 SGHRS, CDR2 YFSETQ. The ends lost 4 bases at V and 1 base at J; junction bases unmatched: 9. This CDR3 comprises 18 residues. Every bit of the isolated RNA underwent reverse transcription, so sequencing read expressed TCRB transcripts. Some clones are missing from TCRdb's copy, which holds only in-frame ones; the method was immunoSEQ multiplex PCR. Of roughly 290,000 clones in the sample, around 7.8% were seen once. Sequencing was done on a sample of central memory CD4+ T cells from blood. This sequence joins TRBV5-1 and TRBJ2-6, with 9 bases matching TRBD1. This receptor was identified in a woman aged 18-30 years in good health. The CDR3 coding sequence is TGCGCCAGCAGCCCCCAGGGACAGGGAACGTCTGGGGCCAACGTCCTGACTTTC. Its protein is CASSPQGQGTSGANVLTF.